A single sample is the source of the 13 T cell receptor beta chains below, sequenced in a study of T cell changes during pregnancy in multiple sclerosis. The assay was immunoSEQ multiplex PCR, and TCRdb's table has in-frame clones only and misses some. The sample has some 40,000 clones, roughly nine tenths seen once. Here the sequenced sample was CD4+ T cells from peripheral blood mononuclear cells, taken in the third trimester of pregnancy. These receptors all stem from a female donor in good health, enrolled as a control in a pregnancy study.

This chain connects TRBV19 to TRBJ2-7, with D perhaps TRBD1 (6 bases). Trimming removed 5 bases at V and 2 bases at J, with 16 bases between. Germline V gives CDR1 LNHDA, CDR2 SQIVND (reference sequence). The CDR3 loop spans 15 amino acids. For the CDR3, the DNA is TGTGCCAGTAGTCCTACAGGGTTAGGGACCTACGAGCAGTACTTC. Protein product: CASSPTGLGTYEQYF.

This clone was found a few times. V and J are TRBV7-9 and TRBJ2-1; TRBD1 might be the D (6 bases). The CDR3 totals 14 residues. V was trimmed by 4 bases and J by 6 bases, leaving 13 bases between them. Germline V gives CDR1 SEHNR, CDR2 FQNEAQ (reference sequence). This CDR3 is CASSYTQGPNEQFF. CDR3 coding DNA: TGTGCCAGCAGCTACACACAGGGTCCCAATGAGCAGTTCTTC.

This clone was detected a few times. The rearrangement uses TRBV7-9 and TRBJ2-3; the D gene is possibly TRBD1 (5 bases). The germline CDR1 and CDR2 sequences are SEHNR and FQNEAQ (reference sequence). Trimming shortened V by 1 base and J by 6 bases, and 14 bases separated the two germline ends. CDR3 length: 15 amino acids. For the CDR3, the DNA is TGTGCCAGCAGCTTAGTAGGGGTGGGATCCGATACGCAGTATTTT. Protein sequence: CASSLVGVGSDTQYF.

The rearrangement uses TRBV27 and TRBJ1-4; 9 nucleotides agree with TRBD1. Germline V gene data show CDR1 as MNHEY and CDR2 as SMNVEV (reference sequence). J was trimmed by 8 bases and V by 6 bases; bases with no gene match: 13. The CDR3 contains 16 residues. This CDR3 is CASSRATGGASEKLFF. CDR3 sequence (DNA): TGTGCCAGCAGCCGGGCTACAGGGGGCGCTTCCGAAAAACTGTTTTTT.

The rearrangement links TRBV7-8 to TRBJ2-1; D may be TRBD2 (5 bases). The germline V gene encodes CDR1 SGHVS and CDR2 FQNEAQ. With 1 base removed from V and 10 bases from J, the gap between germline ends came to 11 bases. The CDR3 runs 13 residues. The CDR3 protein is CASSLVGSGEQFF. For the CDR3, the DNA is TGTGCCAGCAGCTTAGTGGGGTCGGGGGAGCAGTTCTTC. Based on the CDR3 plus reference TRBV7-8 and TRBJ2-1, the full variable domain is GAGVSQSPRYKVAKRGQDVALRCDPISGHVSLFWYQQALGQGPEFLTYFQNEAQLDKSGLPSDRFFAERPEGSVSTLKIQRTQQEDSAVYLCASSLVGSGEQFFGPGTRLTVL.

The chain carries TRBV9 and TRBJ2-3; 11 positions match TRBD2. The CDR3 is made up of 14 amino acids. CDR1 is SGDLS and CDR2 is YYNGEE in the germline V gene. Losses at the gene ends were 6 bases for V and 3 bases for J; bases not matched to a gene: 3. This CDR3 is CASNSGGATDTQYF. The CDR3 nucleotides read TGTGCCAGCAATAGCGGGGGGGCGACAGATACGCAGTATTTT.

In DNA form, the CDR3 reads TGTGCCAGCAGCGGACTTTATGGCTACACCTTC. Translation gives CASSGLYGYTF. This chain links TRBV9 with TRBJ1-2; D is uncertain. This CDR3 region has 11 residues. CDR1 is SGDLS, CDR2 YYNGEE, per germline. V lost 3 bases and J lost 5, with 5 bases in between.

This clone was recorded once. J is TRBJ2-1 and V is TRBV6-5; 8 bases match TRBD2. The germline V gene has CDR1 MNHEY and CDR2 SVGAGI. CDR3 length: 16 residues. The V segment lost 0 bases and the J segment 6 bases; nucleotides outside the gene matches: 7. The CDR3 spells CASSYSGTSVSNEQFF. The CDR3 DNA reads TGTGCCAGCAGTTACTCCGGGACTAGTGTATCCAATGAGCAGTTCTTC.

The chain joins TRBV7-2 to TRBJ2-7; 7 bases agree with TRBD2. There are 14 residues in the CDR3. CDR1 and CDR2 (germline): SGHTA, FQGNSA. V gave up 0 bases and J gave up 6 bases; unmatched junction bases: 5. The CDR3 region has the DNA TGTGCCAGCAGCTTAGCTAGCGGGCAAGGCGAGCAGTACTTC. This translates into CASSLASGQGEQYF.

This chain's CDR3 is CASSLAGVDEQYF. The CDR3 bases are TGTGCCAGCAGCTTAGCAGGGGTCGACGAGCAGTACTTC. This chain connects TRBV7-9 to TRBJ2-7; a possible D gene is TRBD1 (5 bases). There are 13 residues in the CDR3. Germline assignment: CDR1 SEHNR and CDR2 FQNEAQ (reference sequence). V was pared by 0 bases and J by 5 bases, with 8 bases between. Full variable domain (rest looked up from reference TRBV7-9 and TRBJ2-7): DTGVSQNPRHKITKRGQNVTFRCDPISEHNRLYWYRQTLGQGPEFLTYFQNEAQLEKSRLLSDRFSAERPKGSFSTLEIQRTEQGDSAMYLCASSLAGVDEQYFGPGTRLTVT.

This clone was detected only once. The rearrangement uses TRBV4-3 and TRBJ1-1; 9 bases map to TRBD1. V shed 2 bases, J shed 6 bases, and the junction held 7 bases outside the gene matches. The CDR3 length is 15 residues. Germline loops: CDR1 LGHNA, CDR2 YSLEER. In nucleotides, the CDR3 is TGCGCCAGCAGCCAAAGGACAGGGGAAGGAGCTGAAGCTTTCTTT. As protein: CASSQRTGEGAEAFF.

The rearrangement links TRBV18 to TRBJ2-7; 12 nucleotides align to TRBD1. Germline assignment: CDR1 KGHSH and CDR2 LQKENI. After removal of 2 bases from V and 7 bases from J, the junction contained 6 bases not matched to a gene. This CDR3 is built from 15 residues. The CDR3 coding sequence is TGTGCCAGCTCACCATTGGGACAGGGGGCGCGGGAGCAGTACTTC. This encodes CASSPLGQGAREQYF.

The chain has TRBV6-1 and TRBJ2-7; a possible D gene is TRBD2 (6 bases). Germline V gene lookup returns CDR1 MNHNS and CDR2 SASEGT. The CDR3 covers 14 residues. Trimming removed 2 bases at V and 6 bases at J, with 14 bases between. CDR3: CASSERRDSGEQYF. CDR3 coding DNA: TGTGCCAGCAGTGAAAGGAGGGACTCAGGCGAGCAGTACTTC.